Sequencing of this TCR beta chain was carried out in a study of response to subunit inactivated influenza vaccine. TCRdb processed the RT-PCR reads anew with MiXCR; each CDR3 protein has one entry. There are about 160,000 distinct CDR3 sequences in the sample; approximately 11% occur only once, and around 11% lies in the top ten. This clonotype appeared many times. V shed 3 bases and J shed 0 bases, with 12 bases lying between them. Germline V CDR1 and CDR2: SGHRS, YFSETQ. The CDR3 length is 16 residues. This chain links TRBV5-1 with TRBJ1-4, with a weak D call TRBD1 (6 bases). Specimen: non-naive T cells sorted from PBMCs, collected roughly 48 days after vaccination. The TCR was taken from a man aged 50-60 years who received an inactivated influenza vaccine. CDR3 region: CASSSQGRTTNEKLFF. The CDR3 coding sequence is TGCGCCAGCAGCTCTCAGGGGCGTACAACTAATGAAAAACTGTTTTTT. The full variable domain, in which reference TRBV5-1 and TRBJ1-4 provide the parts outside the CDR3, is KAGVTQTPRYLIKTRGQQVTLSCSPISGHRSVSWYQQTPGQGLQFLFEYFSETQRNKGNFPGRFSGRQFSNSRSEMNVSTLELGDSALYLCASSSQGRTTNEKLFFGSGTQLSVL.